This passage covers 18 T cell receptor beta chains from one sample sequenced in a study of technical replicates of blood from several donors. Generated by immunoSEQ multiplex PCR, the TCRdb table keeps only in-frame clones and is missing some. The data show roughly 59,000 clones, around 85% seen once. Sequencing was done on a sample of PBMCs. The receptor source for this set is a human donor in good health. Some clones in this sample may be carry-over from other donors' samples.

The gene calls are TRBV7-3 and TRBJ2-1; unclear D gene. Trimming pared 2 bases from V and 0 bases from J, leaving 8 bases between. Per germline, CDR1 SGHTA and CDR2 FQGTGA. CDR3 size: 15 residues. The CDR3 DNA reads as TGTGCCAGCAGCTTAGTACTAAGCTCCTACAATGAGCAGTTCTTC. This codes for CASSLVLSSYNEQFF.

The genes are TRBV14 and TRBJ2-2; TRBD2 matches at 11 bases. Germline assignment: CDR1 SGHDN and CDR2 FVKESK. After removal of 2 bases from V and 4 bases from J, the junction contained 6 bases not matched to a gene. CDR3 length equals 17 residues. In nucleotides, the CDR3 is TGTGCCAGCAGCCAAAAACTCGGACTAGCGGGCACCGGGGAGCTGTTTTTT. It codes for CASSQKLGLAGTGELFF.

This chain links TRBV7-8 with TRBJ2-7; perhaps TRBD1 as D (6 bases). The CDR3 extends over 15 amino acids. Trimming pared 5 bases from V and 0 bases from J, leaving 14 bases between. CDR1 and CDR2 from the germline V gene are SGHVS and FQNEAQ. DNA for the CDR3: TGTGCCAGCAGCCCGGACAGCTCTAGCTCCTACGAGCAGTACTTC. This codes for CASSPDSSSSYEQYF. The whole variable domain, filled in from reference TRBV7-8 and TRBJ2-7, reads GAGVSQSPRYKVAKRGQDVALRCDPISGHVSLFWYQQALGQGPEFLTYFQNEAQLDKSGLPSDRFFAERPEGSVSTLKIQRTQQEDSAVYLCASSPDSSSSYEQYFGPGTRLTVT.

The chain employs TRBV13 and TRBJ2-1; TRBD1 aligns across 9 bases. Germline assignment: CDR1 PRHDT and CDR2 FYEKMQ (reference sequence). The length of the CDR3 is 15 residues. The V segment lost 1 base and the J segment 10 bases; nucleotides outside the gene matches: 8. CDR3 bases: TGTGCCAGCAGCTTAGAGGGACAGGGTACAAGCGAGCAGTTCTTC. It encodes CASSLEGQGTSEQFF.

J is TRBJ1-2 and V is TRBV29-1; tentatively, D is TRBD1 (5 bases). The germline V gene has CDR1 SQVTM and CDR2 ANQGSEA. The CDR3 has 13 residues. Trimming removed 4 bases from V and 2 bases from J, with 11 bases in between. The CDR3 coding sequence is TGCAGCGTTGCGCCAGGGAGGAACTATGGCTACACCTTC. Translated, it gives CSVAPGRNYGYTF.

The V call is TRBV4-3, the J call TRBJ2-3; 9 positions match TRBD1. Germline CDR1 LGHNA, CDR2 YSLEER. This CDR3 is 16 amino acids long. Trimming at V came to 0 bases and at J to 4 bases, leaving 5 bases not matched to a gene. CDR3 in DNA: TGCGCCAGCAGCCAAGAGGGGACAGGGTACCCAGATACGCAGTATTTT. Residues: CASSQEGTGYPDTQYF.

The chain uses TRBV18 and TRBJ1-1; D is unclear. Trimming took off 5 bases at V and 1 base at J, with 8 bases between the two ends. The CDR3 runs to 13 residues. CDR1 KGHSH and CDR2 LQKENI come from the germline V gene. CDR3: CASSDNRNTEAFF. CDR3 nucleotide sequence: TGTGCCAGCTCAGACAACAGGAACACTGAAGCTTTCTTT.

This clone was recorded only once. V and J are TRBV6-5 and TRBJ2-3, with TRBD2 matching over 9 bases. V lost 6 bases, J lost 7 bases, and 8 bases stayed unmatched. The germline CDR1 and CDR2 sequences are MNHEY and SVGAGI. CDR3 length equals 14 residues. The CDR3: CASRPGLAVHTQYF. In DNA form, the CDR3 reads TGTGCCAGCAGGCCGGGACTAGCCGTGCATACGCAGTATTTT.

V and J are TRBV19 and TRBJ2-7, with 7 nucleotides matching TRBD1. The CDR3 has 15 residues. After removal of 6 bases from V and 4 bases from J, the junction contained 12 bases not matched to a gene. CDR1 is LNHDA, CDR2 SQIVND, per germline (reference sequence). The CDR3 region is CASSLDRSPRYEQYF. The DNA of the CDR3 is TGTGCCAGTAGCTTGGACAGGTCGCCCCGATACGAGCAGTACTTC.

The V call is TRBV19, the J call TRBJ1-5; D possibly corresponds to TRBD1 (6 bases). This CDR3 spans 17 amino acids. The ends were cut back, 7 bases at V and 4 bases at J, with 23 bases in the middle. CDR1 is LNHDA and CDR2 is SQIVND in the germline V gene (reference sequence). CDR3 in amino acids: CASTSLGFIQGNQPQHF. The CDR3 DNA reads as TGTGCCAGTACCTCCCTGGGGTTTATACAGGGAAATCAGCCCCAGCATTTT.

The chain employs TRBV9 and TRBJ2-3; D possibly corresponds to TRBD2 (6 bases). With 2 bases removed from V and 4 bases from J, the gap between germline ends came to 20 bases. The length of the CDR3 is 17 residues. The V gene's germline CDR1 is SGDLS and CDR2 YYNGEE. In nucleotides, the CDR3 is TGTGCCAGCAGCGTCAACTCAGGACTAAGTCTATCAGATACGCAGTATTTT. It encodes CASSVNSGLSLSDTQYF. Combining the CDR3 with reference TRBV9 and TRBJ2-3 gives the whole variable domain DSGVTQTPKHLITATGQRVTLRCSPRSGDLSVYWYQQSLDQGLQFLIQYYNGEERAKGNILERFSAQQFPDLHSELNLSSLELGDSALYFCASSVNSGLSLSDTQYFGPGTRLTVL.

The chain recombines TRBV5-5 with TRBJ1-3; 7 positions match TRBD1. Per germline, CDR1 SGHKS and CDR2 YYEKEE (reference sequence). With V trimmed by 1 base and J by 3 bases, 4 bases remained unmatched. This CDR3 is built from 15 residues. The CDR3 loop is CASSLQGGFGNTIYF. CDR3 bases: TGTGCCAGCAGCTTGCAAGGGGGCTTTGGAAACACCATATATTTT. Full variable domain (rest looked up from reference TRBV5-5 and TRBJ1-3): DAGVTQSPTHLIKTRGQQVTLRCSPISGHKSVSWYQQVLGQGPQFIFQYYEKEERGRGNFPDRFSARQFPNYSSELNVNALLLGDSALYLCASSLQGGFGNTIYFGEGSWLTVV.

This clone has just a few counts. For the CDR3, the DNA is TGTGCCAGCCAGGGGACTAGCGGGCAGAGCTCCTACAATGAGCAGTTCTTC. Amino acids: CASQGTSGQSSYNEQFF. The chain recombines TRBV7-9 with TRBJ2-1; 12 bases are shared with TRBD2. Per the germline V gene, CDR1 is SEHNR and CDR2 is FQNEAQ (reference sequence). The CDR3 length is 17 residues. Germline trimming cut 8 bases from V and 0 bases from J; bases unmatched to any gene: 8.

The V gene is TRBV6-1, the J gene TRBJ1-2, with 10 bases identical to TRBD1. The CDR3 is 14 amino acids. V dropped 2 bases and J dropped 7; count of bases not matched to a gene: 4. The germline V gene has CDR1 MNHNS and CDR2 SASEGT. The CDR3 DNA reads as TGTGCCAGCAGTGAAATGGGACAGGGGCCTGGCTACACCTTC. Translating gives CASSEMGQGPGYTF.

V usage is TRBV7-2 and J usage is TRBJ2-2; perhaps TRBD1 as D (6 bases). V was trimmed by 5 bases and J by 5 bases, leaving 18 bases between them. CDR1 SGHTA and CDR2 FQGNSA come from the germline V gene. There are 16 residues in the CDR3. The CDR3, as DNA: TGTGCCAGCAGCAGGAGGACAGCCGAGGGGACCGGGGAGCTGTTTTTT. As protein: CASSRRTAEGTGELFF.

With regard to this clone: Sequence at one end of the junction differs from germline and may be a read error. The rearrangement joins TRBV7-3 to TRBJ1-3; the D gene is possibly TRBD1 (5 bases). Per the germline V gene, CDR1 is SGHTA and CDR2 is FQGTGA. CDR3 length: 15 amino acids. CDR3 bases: TGTGCCAGCAGCTCCGGAGGGGCCTTTGGAGACACCATATATTTT. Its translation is CASSSGGAFGDTIYF.

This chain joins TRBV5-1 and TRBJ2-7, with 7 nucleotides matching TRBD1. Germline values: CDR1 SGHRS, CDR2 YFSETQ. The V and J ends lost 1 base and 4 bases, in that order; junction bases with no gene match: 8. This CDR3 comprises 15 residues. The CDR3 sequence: CASSLWQGVAYEQYF. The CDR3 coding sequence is TGCGCCAGCAGCTTGTGGCAGGGGGTCGCGTACGAGCAGTACTTC.

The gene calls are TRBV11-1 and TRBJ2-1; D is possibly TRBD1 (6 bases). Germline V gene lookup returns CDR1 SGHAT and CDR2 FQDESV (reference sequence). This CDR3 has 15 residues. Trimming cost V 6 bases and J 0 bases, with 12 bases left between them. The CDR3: CASRDRSPSYNEQFF. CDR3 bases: TGTGCCAGCAGAGACAGGTCGCCCTCCTACAATGAGCAGTTCTTC.